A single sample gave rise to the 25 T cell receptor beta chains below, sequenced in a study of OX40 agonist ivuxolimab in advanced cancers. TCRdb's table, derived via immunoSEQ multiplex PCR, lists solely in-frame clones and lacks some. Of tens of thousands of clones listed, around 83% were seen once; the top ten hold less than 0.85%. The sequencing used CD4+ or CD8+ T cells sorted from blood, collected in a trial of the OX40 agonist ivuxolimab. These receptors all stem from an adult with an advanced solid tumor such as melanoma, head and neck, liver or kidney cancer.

CDR3 nucleotide sequence: TGTGCCAGCAGCTTAGCAGGGGGGGACACTGAAGCTTTCTTT. Translating it yields CASSLAGGDTEAFF. The V call is TRBV11-2, the J call TRBJ1-1; 7 nucleotides agree with TRBD1. This CDR3 spans 14 amino acids. Unmatched junction bases numbered 2, after V lost 1 base and J lost 3 bases. CDR1 is SGHAT, CDR2 FQNNGV, per germline.

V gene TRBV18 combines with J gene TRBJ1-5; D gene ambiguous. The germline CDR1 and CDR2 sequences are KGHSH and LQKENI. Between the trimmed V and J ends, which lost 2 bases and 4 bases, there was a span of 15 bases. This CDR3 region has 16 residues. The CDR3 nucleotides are TGTGCCAGCTCACCAGGTCGTGGAGGGCTAAATCAGCCCCAGCATTTT. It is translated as CASSPGRGGLNQPQHF.

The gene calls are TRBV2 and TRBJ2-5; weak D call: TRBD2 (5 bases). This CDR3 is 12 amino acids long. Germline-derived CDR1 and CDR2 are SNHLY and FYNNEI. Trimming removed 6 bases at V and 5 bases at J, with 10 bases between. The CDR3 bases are TGTGCCAGCAGGGACTTGGTGGAGACCCAGTACTTC. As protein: CASRDLVETQYF.

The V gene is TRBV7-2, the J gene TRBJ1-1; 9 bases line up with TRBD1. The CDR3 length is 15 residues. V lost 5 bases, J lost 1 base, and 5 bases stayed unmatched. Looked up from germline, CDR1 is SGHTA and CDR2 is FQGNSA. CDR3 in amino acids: CASSVTGGANTEAFF. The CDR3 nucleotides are TGTGCCAGCAGCGTAACAGGGGGCGCGAACACTGAAGCTTTCTTT.

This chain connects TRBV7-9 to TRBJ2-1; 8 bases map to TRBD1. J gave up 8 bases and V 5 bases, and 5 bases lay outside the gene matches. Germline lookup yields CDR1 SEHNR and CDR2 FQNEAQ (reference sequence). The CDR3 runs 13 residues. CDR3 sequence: CASSPGQGYEQFF. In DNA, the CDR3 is TGTGCCAGCAGCCCCGGACAGGGCTATGAGCAGTTCTTC.

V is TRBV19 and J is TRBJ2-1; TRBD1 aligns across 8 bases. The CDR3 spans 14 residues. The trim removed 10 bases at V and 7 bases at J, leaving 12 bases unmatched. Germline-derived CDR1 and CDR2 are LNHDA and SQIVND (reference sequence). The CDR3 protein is CATTDRGFSNEQFF. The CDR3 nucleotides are TGTGCCACCACAGACAGGGGCTTTTCGAATGAGCAGTTCTTC.

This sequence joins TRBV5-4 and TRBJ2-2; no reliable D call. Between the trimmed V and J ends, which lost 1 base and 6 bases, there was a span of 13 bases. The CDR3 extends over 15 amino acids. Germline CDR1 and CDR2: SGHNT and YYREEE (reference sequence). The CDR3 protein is CASSLYSGLAGELFF. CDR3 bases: TGTGCCAGCAGCTTGTACAGTGGGTTGGCCGGGGAGCTGTTTTTT. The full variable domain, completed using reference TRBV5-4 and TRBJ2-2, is ETGVTQSPTHLIKTRGQQVTLRCSSQSGHNTVSWYQQALGQGPQFIFQYYREEENGRGNFPPRFSGLQFPNYSSELNVNALELDDSALYLCASSLYSGLAGELFFGEGSRLTVL.

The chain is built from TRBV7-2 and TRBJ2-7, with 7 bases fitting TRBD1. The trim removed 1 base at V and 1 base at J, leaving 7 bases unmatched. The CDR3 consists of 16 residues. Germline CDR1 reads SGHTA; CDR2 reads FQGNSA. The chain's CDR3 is CASSLVGQASSYEQYF. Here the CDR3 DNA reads TGTGCCAGCAGCTTAGTTGGACAGGCTTCGTCCTACGAGCAGTACTTC.

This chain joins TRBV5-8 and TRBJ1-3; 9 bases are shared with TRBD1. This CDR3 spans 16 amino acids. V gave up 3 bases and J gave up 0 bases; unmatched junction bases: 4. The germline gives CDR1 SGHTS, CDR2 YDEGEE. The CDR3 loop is CASSSGTGSSGNTIYF. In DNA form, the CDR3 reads TGTGCCAGCAGCTCAGGGACAGGGAGCTCTGGAAACACCATATATTTT.

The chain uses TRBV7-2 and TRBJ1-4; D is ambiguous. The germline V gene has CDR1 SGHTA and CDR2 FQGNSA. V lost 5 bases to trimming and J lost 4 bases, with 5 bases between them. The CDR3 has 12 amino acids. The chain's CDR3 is CASSLYNEKLFF. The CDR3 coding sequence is TGTGCCAGCAGCCTATATAATGAAAAACTGTTTTTT. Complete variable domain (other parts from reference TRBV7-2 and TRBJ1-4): GAGVSQSPSNKVTEKGKDVELRCDPISGHTALYWYRQSLGQGLEFLIYFQGNSAPDKSGLPSDRFSAERTGGSVSTLTIQRTQQEDSAVYLCASSLYNEKLFFGSGTQLSVL.

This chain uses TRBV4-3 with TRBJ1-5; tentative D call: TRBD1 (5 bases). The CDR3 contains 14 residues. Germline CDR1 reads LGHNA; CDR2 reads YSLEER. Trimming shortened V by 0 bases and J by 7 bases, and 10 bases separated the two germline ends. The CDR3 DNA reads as TGCGCCAGCAGCCAAGAATCAGGGATGCAGCCCCAGCATTTT. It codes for CASSQESGMQPQHF.

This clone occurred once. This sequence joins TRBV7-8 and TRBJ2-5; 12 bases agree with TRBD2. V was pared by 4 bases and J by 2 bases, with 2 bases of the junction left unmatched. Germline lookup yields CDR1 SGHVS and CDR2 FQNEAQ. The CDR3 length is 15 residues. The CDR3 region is CASSSGLAGQETQYF. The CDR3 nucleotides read TGTGCCAGCAGCTCCGGACTAGCGGGGCAAGAGACCCAGTACTTC.

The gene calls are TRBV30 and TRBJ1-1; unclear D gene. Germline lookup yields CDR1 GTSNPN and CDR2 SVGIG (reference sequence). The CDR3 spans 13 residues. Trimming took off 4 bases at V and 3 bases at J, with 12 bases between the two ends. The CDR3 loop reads CAWKAGWDTEAFF. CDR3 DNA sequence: TGTGCCTGGAAAGCGGGCTGGGACACTGAAGCTTTCTTT.

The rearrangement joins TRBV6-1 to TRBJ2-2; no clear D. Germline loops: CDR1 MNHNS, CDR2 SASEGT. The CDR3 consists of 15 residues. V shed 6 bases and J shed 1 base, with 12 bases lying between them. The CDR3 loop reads CASRVDPLNTGELFF. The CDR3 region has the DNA TGTGCCAGCAGAGTGGACCCACTGAACACCGGGGAGCTGTTTTTT.

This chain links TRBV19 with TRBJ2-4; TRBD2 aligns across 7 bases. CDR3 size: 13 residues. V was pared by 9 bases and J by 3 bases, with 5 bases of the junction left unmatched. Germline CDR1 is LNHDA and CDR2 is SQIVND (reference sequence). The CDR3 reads CARLGGDKNIQYF. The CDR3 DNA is TGTGCCAGACTGGGGGGGGACAAAAACATTCAGTACTTC.

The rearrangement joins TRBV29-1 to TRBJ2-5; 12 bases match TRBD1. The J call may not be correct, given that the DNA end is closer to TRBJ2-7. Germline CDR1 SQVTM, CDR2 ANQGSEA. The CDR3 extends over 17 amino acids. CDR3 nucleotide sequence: TGCAGCGTGAGTCCGGGACAGGGGGCTCGAGGGGCCTACGAGCAGTACTTC. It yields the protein CSVSPGQGARGAYEQYF.

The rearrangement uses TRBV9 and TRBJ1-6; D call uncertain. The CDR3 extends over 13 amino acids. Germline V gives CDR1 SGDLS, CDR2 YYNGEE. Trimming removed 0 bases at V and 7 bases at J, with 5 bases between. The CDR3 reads CASSVEGNSPLHF. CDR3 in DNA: TGTGCCAGCAGCGTAGAGGGAAATTCACCCCTCCACTTT.

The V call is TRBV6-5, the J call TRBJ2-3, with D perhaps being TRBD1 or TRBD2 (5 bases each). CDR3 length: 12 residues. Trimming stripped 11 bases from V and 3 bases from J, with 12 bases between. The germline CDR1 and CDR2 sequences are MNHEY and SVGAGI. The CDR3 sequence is CAARGGTDTQYF. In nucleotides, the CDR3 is TGTGCCGCGAGGGGCGGGACAGATACGCAGTATTTT.

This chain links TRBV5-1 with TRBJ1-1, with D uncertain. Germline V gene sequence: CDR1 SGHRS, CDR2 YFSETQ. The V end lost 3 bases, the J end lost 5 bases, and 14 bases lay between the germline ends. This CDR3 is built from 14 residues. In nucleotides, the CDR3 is TGCGCCAGCAGCTCCGACACTAGGTGGACTGAAGCTTTCTTT. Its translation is CASSSDTRWTEAFF.

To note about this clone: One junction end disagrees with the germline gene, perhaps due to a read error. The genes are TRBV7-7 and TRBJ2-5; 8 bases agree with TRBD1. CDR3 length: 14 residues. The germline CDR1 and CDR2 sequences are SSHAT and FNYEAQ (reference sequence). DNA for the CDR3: TGTGCTAGCAGCCCCGGACAGGGAGGAGAGACCCAGTACTTC. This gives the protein CASSPGQGGETQYF.

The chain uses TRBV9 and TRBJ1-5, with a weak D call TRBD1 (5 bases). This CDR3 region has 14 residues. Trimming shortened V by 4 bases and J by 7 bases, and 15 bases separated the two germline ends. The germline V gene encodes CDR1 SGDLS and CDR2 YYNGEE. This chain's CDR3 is CASSPTGGGQPQHF. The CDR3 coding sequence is TGTGCCAGCAGCCCGACGGGGGGAGGCCAGCCCCAGCATTTT.

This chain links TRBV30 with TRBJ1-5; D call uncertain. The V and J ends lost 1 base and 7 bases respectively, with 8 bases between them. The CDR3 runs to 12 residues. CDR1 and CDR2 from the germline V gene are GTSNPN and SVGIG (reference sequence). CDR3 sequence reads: CAWSEVGQPQHF. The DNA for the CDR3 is TGTGCCTGGAGTGAGGTTGGGCAGCCCCAGCATTTT.

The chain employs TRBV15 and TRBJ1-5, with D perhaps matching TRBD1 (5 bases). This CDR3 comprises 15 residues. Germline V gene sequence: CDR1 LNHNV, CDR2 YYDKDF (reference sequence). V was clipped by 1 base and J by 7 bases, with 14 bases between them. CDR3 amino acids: CATSRVGRVAQPQHF. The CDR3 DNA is TGTGCCACCAGCAGAGTAGGCAGGGTGGCCCAGCCCCAGCATTTT.

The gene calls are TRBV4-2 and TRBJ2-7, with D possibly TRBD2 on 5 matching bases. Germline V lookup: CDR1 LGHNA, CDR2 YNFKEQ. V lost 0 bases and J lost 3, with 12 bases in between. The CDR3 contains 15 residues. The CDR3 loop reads CASSQDTRKDYEQYF. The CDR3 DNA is TGTGCCAGCAGCCAAGATACTAGAAAGGACTACGAGCAGTACTTC.

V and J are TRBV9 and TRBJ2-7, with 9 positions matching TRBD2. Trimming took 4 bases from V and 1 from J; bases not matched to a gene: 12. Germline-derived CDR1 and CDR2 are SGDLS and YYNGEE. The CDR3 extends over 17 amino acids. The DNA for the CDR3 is TGTGCCAGCAGCCCACGGACTAGCGACGACCTTTCCTACGAGCAGTACTTC. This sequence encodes CASSPRTSDDLSYEQYF.